This TCR beta chain was found in a study of blood T cell repertoires in COVID-19. Study details: Sites across the United States, Italy and Spain contributed samples from acute and convalescent COVID-19.

Profiled with immunoSEQ multiplex PCR; TCRdb holds only in-frame clones, not every one. Of 200,000 or so clones listed, 70% to 90% are singletons. Followed longitudinally, the Seattle patients had been enrolled during active infection. Germline assignment: CDR1 SGHRS and CDR2 YFSETQ. V lost 0 bases, J lost 1 base, and 8 bases lay in between. The CDR3 has 15 residues. The J gene is TRBJ1-3, the V gene TRBV5-1; D unresolved. This TCR was recovered from a man aged 50 to 60 with COVID-19, enrolled during active disease. The specimen was peripheral blood. The CDR3 spells CASSLAATSGNTIYF. CDR3 in DNA: TGCGCCAGCAGCTTGGCCGCTACTTCTGGAAACACCATATATTTT.